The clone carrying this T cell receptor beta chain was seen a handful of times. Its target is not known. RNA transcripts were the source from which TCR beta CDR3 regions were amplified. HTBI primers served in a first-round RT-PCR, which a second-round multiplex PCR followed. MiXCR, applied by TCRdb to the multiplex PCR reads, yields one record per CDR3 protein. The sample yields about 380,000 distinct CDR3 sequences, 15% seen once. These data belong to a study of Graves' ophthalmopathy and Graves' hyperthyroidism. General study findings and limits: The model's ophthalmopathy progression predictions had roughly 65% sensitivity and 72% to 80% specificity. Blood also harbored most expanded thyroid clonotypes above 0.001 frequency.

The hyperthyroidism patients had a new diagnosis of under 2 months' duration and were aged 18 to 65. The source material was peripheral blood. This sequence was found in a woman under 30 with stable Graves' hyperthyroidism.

The CDR3 sequence is CASSLEQSSYEQYF. CDR3 nucleotide sequence: TGCGCCAGCAGCTTGGAACAGAGCTCCTACGAGCAGTACTTC. The V and J genes are TRBV5-1 and TRBJ2-7; D uncertain. CDR1 is SGHRS, CDR2 YFSETQ, per germline. The CDR3 extends over 14 amino acids. V gave up 0 bases and J gave up 0 bases, with 7 bases separating them.